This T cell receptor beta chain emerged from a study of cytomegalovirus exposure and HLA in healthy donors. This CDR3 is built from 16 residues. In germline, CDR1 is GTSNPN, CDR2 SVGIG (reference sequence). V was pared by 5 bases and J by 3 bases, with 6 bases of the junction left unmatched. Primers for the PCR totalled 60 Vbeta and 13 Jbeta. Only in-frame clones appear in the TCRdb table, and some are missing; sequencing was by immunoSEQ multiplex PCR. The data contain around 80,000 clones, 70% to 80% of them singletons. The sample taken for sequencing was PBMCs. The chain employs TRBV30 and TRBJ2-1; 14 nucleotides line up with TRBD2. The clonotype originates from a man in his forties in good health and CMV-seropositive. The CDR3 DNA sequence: TGTGCCTGGGAGACTAGCGGGAGGGGCCTCTACAATGAGCAGTTCTTC. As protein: CAWETSGRGLYNEQFF.